These T cell receptor beta chains were read from a single sample in a study of regulatory T cells in long-lasting Graves disease. Via MiXCR, TCRdb re-called the multiplex PCR reads, giving one row per CDR3 protein. The data contain some 600,000 distinct CDR3 sequences, roughly 16% of them singletons. These data are also associated with another study on T cells in Graves' hyperthyroidism and ophthalmopathy.

The sequencing used peripheral blood mononuclear cells (PBMCs), collected at new diagnosis, from a patient treated with antithyroid drugs. These receptors were taken from a man aged 18 to 30 with Graves disease. The CDR3 runs from the conserved cysteine through the conserved F or W. D genes are given only for firm matches. Size values are once, few and many counts, or a class for expanded clones, and some rows have none.

j_gene | abundance | v_gene | d_gene | CDR3aa | CDR3nt
TRBJ2-2 | once | TRBV11-2 | TRBD2 | CASSLRLAGATGELFF | TGTGCCAGCAGCTTACGACTAGCGGGAGCCACCGGGGAGCTGTTTTTT
TRBJ2-5 | . | TRBV4-1 | . | CASSQEPGRKGETQYF | TGCGCCAGCAGCCAAGAACCCGGACGCAAGGGGGAGACCCAGTACTTC
TRBJ2-2 | many | TRBV7-8 | . | CASSLEGTGTTGELFF | TGTGCCAGCAGCTTAGAGGGGACCGGTACTACCGGGGAGCTGTTTTTT
TRBJ2-2 | . | TRBV7-2 | TRBD2 | CASSFASGLTGELFF | TGTGCCAGCAGCTTCGCTAGCGGGCTCACCGGGGAGCTGTTTTTT
TRBJ2-1 | few | TRBV7-8 | . | CASTLMTKPRGEQFF | TGTGCCAGCACCTTGATGACAAAACCTCGGGGTGAGCAGTTCTTC
TRBJ1-1 | many | TRBV5-1 | . | CASSLEMGFTEAFF | TGCGCCAGCAGCTTGGAGATGGGGTTCACTGAAGCTTTCTTT
TRBJ2-5 | many | TRBV28 | TRBD2 | CASNSGGLRETQYF | TGTGCCAGCAATAGCGGGGGGCTTAGGGAGACCCAGTACTTC
TRBJ1-6 | many | TRBV27 | TRBD1 | CASSDRDSPLHF | TGTGCCAGCAGCGACAGGGACTCACCCCTCCACTTT
TRBJ2-2 | many | TRBV28 | . | CASIPRDLSNTGELFF | TGTGCCAGCATTCCCCGGGACCTATCGAACACCGGGGAGCTGTTTTTT
TRBJ2-7 | . | TRBV2 | . | CASRREAKEGEQYF | TGTGCCAGCAGGAGAGAGGCGAAGGAGGGCGAGCAGTACTTC
TRBJ2-7 | many | TRBV7-8 | TRBD2 | CASSPGRGVDEQYF | TGTGCCAGCAGCCCGGGGCGGGGGGTTGACGAGCAGTACTTC